One and the same sample provided the 22 T cell receptor beta chains below, sequenced in a study of blood T cell repertoires in COVID-19. Sequencing was performed with immunoSEQ multiplex PCR; in TCRdb, only in-frame clones are kept and a portion is missing. Seen here are about 100,000 clones, more than 85% observed once, and the top ten hold 0.85% to 1%. Input material: peripheral blood. The origin of the receptors is a man in his fifties or sixties with acute or convalescent COVID-19.

The J gene is TRBJ2-7, the V gene TRBV23-1, with D possibly matching TRBD1 (6 bases). TRBV23-1 is noted as an ORF with a role that remains uncertain. The CDR3 is 18 residues long. Trimming left V 0 bases short and J 1 base short, with 19 bases between. The CDR3 here is CASSQSSTPGVKSYEQYV. The CDR3 bases are TGCGCCAGCAGTCAATCCAGCACCCCAGGGGTAAAGTCCTACGAGCAGTACGTC.

The CDR3 here is CASSPSRVRRQYNEQFF. CDR3 sequence (DNA): TGTGCCAGCAGTCCCTCCCGGGTCCGCCGGCAATACAATGAGCAGTTCTTC. The rearrangement uses TRBV6-6 and TRBJ2-1; D not certain. V lost 5 bases to trimming and J lost 4 bases, with 21 bases between them. The CDR3 loop spans 17 amino acids. Per the germline V gene, CDR1 is MNHNY and CDR2 is SVGAGI (reference sequence).

The gene calls are TRBV27 and TRBJ1-5; TRBD1 matches at 9 bases. J lost 4 bases, V lost 7 bases, and 8 bases had no gene match. Germline V CDR1 and CDR2: MNHEY, SMNVEV (reference sequence). The CDR3 consists of 15 residues. CDR3 protein: CASTATGGPNQPQHF. CDR3 nucleotides: TGTGCCAGCACCGCCACAGGGGGCCCAAATCAGCCCCAGCATTTT.

V is TRBV19 and J is TRBJ1-2; a weak D match, TRBD1 (6 bases). V gave up 5 bases and J gave up 4 bases, with 11 bases separating them. The CDR3 covers 13 residues. Germline values: CDR1 LNHDA, CDR2 SQIVND (reference sequence). The DNA of the CDR3 is TGTGCCAGTAGTCCGCTGGACAGCTATGGCTACACCTTC. It is translated as CASSPLDSYGYTF.

The chain recombines TRBV20-1 with TRBJ2-7; TRBD1 aligns across 7 bases. CDR1 is DFQATT and CDR2 is SNEGSKA in the germline V gene (reference sequence). Unmatched junction bases numbered 2, after V lost 4 bases and J lost 5 bases. The CDR3 consists of 11 residues. The CDR3 coding sequence is TGCAGTGCTATCAGGGGGAACGAGCAGTACTTC. It is translated as CSAIRGNEQYF.

V and J are TRBV7-9 and TRBJ2-3; 12 nucleotides match TRBD1. V dropped 4 bases and J dropped 4; count of bases not matched to a gene: 3. This CDR3 is 15 amino acids long. CDR1 SEHNR and CDR2 FQNEAQ come from the germline V gene (reference sequence). The CDR3 spells CASSSGQGAADTQYF. Here the CDR3 DNA reads TGTGCCAGCAGCTCGGGACAGGGGGCCGCAGATACGCAGTATTTT.

V gene TRBV13 combines with J gene TRBJ1-2, with 9 bases lining up with TRBD1. After removal of 6 bases from V and 3 bases from J, the junction contained 17 bases not matched to a gene. The CDR3 has 18 amino acids. CDR1 PRHDT and CDR2 FYEKMQ come from the germline V gene (reference sequence). The CDR3 reads CASRRTTGGNPSDYGYTF. The CDR3 DNA follows: TGTGCCAGCAGACGGACGACAGGGGGGAACCCCTCGGACTATGGCTACACCTTC.

The chain carries TRBV15 and TRBJ1-3, with 9 nucleotides matching TRBD1. Looked up from germline, CDR1 is LNHNV and CDR2 is YYDKDF (reference sequence). V was pared by 2 bases and J by 4 bases, with 6 bases of the junction left unmatched. The CDR3 spans 16 residues. CDR3 sequence reads: CATSRTGTGTGNTIYF. The CDR3 DNA reads TGTGCCACCAGCAGAACCGGGACAGGGACAGGAAACACCATATATTTT.

This clone occurred once. The chain joins TRBV19 to TRBJ2-7; 11 bases are shared with TRBD2. This CDR3 has 18 amino acids. Germline CDR1 is LNHDA and CDR2 is SQIVND (reference sequence). Trimming at V came to 5 bases and at J to 5 bases, leaving 17 bases not matched to a gene. CDR3 protein: CASSFALAGGSAADEQYF. The CDR3 DNA is TGTGCCAGTAGTTTTGCTCTAGCGGGAGGCTCTGCGGCGGACGAGCAGTACTTC.

The rearrangement links TRBV30 to TRBJ1-2; maybe TRBD1 (5 bases). This CDR3 spans 12 amino acids. V shed 8 bases and J shed 4 bases, with 14 bases lying between them. CDR1 GTSNPN and CDR2 SVGIG come from the germline V gene (reference sequence). The chain's CDR3 is CAHQEGVYGYTF. CDR3 sequence (DNA): TGTGCCCATCAGGAAGGGGTCTATGGCTACACCTTC.

This chain uses TRBV30 with TRBJ2-2; D is possibly TRBD1 (6 bases). The germline CDR1 and CDR2 sequences are GTSNPN and SVGIG (reference sequence). Trimming removed 2 bases at V and 4 bases at J, with 14 bases between. The length of the CDR3 is 15 residues. CDR3 sequence: CAWSLMGAGTGELFF. The CDR3 nucleotides read TGTGCCTGGAGTTTAATGGGGGCGGGCACCGGGGAGCTGTTTTTT.

CDR3 amino acids: CASSTSGGTDTQYF. The CDR3 bases are TGTGCCAGTTCGACTAGCGGGGGCACAGATACGCAGTATTTT. The J gene is TRBJ2-3, the V gene TRBV19; 11 nucleotides line up with TRBD2. J gave up 1 base and V 8 bases, and 2 bases lay outside the gene matches. The CDR3 totals 14 residues. Germline CDR1 and CDR2: LNHDA and SQIVND (reference sequence).

Note on this clone: This specimen includes other DNA sequences encoding the same CDR3. This sequence joins TRBV12-3 or TRBV12-4 and TRBJ1-1; D is undetermined. V lost 1 base to trimming and J lost 1 base, with 4 bases between them. The length of the CDR3 is 13 residues. CDR3 nucleotides: TGTGCCAGCAGTTTAGGGCAGAACACTGAAGCTTTCTTT. Translation: CASSLGQNTEAFF.

V and J are TRBV30 and TRBJ1-3; 10 positions agree with TRBD1. Germline-derived CDR1 and CDR2 are GTSNPN and SVGIG (reference sequence). Germline trimming cut 0 bases from V and 2 bases from J; bases unmatched to any gene: 4. There are 16 residues in the CDR3. Written as DNA, the CDR3 is TGTGCCTGGAGTGTATGGGGGACAGGGGCTGGAAACACCATATATTTT. It translates to CAWSVWGTGAGNTIYF.

This clone has only one observation. The chain links TRBV7-9 to TRBJ2-7; 9 bases are a match to TRBD2. The V and J ends lost 1 base and 6 bases, in that order; junction bases with no gene match: 7. The CDR3 totals 15 residues. Germline CDR1 and CDR2: SEHNR and FQNEAQ (reference sequence). The CDR3 loop is CASSLEGSGRGEQYF. CDR3 nucleotides: TGTGCCAGCAGCTTAGAGGGTAGCGGGAGAGGCGAGCAGTACTTC.

The chain joins TRBV6-6 to TRBJ2-2, with D tentatively TRBD1 (5 bases). Trimming took off 2 bases at V and 3 bases at J, with 10 bases between the two ends. The CDR3 loop spans 15 amino acids. CDR1 is MNHNY and CDR2 is SVGAGI in the germline V gene (reference sequence). Written as DNA, the CDR3 is TGTGCCAGCAGTTACACATTAGGGGACACCGGGGAGCTGTTTTTT. This sequence encodes CASSYTLGDTGELFF.

The chain has TRBV30 and TRBJ2-2; no firm D call. The V end lost 1 base, the J end lost 4 bases, and 4 bases lay between the germline ends. The germline V gene encodes CDR1 GTSNPN and CDR2 SVGIG (reference sequence). This CDR3 is built from 12 residues. This CDR3 reads CAWSDSTGELFF. The CDR3 bases are TGTGCCTGGAGTGATAGCACCGGGGAGCTGTTTTTT.

The chain has TRBV7-3 and TRBJ2-2, with 11 bases identical to TRBD2. The CDR3 is 16 residues long. The J segment lost 6 bases and the V segment lost 0 bases, leaving 3 bases of the junction unmatched. Germline V gene sequence: CDR1 SGHTA, CDR2 FQGTGA. The CDR3 loop reads CASSLTLAGGPGELFF. CDR3 sequence (DNA): TGTGCCAGCAGCTTAACGTTAGCGGGAGGGCCCGGGGAGCTGTTTTTT.

V is TRBV11-2 and J is TRBJ1-1; tentative D call: TRBD1 (6 bases). Trimming took 8 bases from V and 4 from J, leaving 14 bases between them. The germline V gene has CDR1 SGHAT and CDR2 FQNNGV. The CDR3 runs to 13 residues. This CDR3 reads CASGYRAVTEAFF. In DNA, the CDR3 is TGTGCCAGCGGATACAGGGCTGTCACTGAAGCTTTCTTT.

The chain recombines TRBV21-1 with TRBJ1-1. TRBV21-1 counts as a pseudogene. This CDR3 is built from 16 residues. The CDR3 coding sequence is TGTGCCAGCAGGGACTTAAGTAGCTACACAATTCGCCTGAAGCTCTTT. It specifies CASRDLSSYTIRLKLF.

The gene calls are TRBV10-1 and TRBJ2-1, with D possibly being TRBD1 (6 bases). V was cut by 6 bases and J by 15 bases, with 21 bases left in between. This CDR3 is 13 amino acids long. Germline CDR1 WNHNN, CDR2 SYGVQD (reference sequence). CDR3 region: CASRNRTDPWLFF. The CDR3 bases are TGCGCCAGCAGGAATCGGACAGACCCTTGGCTGTTCTTC.

The V gene is TRBV2, the J gene TRBJ2-5; 8 bases align to TRBD1. Germline CDR1 reads SNHLY; CDR2 reads FYNNEI. The length of the CDR3 is 14 residues. With 7 bases clipped from V and 0 bases from J, the junction kept 4 bases outside the gene matches. The CDR3 is CASKRDRYQETQYF. The DNA of the CDR3 is TGTGCCAGCAAACGGGACAGGTACCAAGAGACCCAGTACTTC. Full variable domain (rest looked up from reference TRBV2 and TRBJ2-5): EPEVTQTPSHQVTQMGQEVILRCVPISNHLYFYWYRQILGQKVEFLVSFYNNEISEKSEIFDDQFSVERPDGSNFTLKIRSTKLEDSAMYFCASKRDRYQETQYFGPGTRLLVL.